This entry lists 16 T cell receptor beta chains sequenced from one sample in a study of blood T cell repertoires in COVID-19. Profiling relied on immunoSEQ multiplex PCR, and the TCRdb table lists in-frame clones only, not all of them. Of 100,000 to 150,000 clones listed, about 80% were seen once; the top ten hold around 4.1%. The sequenced sample consisted of peripheral blood. Source of these receptors: a woman aged 50 to 60 with acute or convalescent COVID-19.

The V gene is TRBV6-5, the J gene TRBJ1-5; TRBD1 matches at 7 bases. V was pared by 6 bases and J by 9 bases, with 11 bases of the junction left unmatched. The length of the CDR3 is 14 residues. Germline CDR1 reads MNHEY; CDR2 reads SVGAGI. CDR3 coding DNA: TGTGCCAGCAGCAGACAGGGTATCGTTGCGCCCCAGCATTTT. Encoded protein: CASSRQGIVAPQHF.

The rearrangement joins TRBV2 to TRBJ1-3; TRBD1 is a possible D gene (5 bases). With 3 bases removed from V and 4 bases from J, the gap between germline ends came to 13 bases. The CDR3 extends over 15 amino acids. CDR1 is SNHLY, CDR2 FYNNEI, per germline. The CDR3 bases are TGTGCCAGCAGTGATAGGGCAGGGCAAGGAAACACCATATATTTT. Its protein product is CASSDRAGQGNTIYF.

This rearrangement joins TRBV6-4 to TRBJ2-2; weak D call: TRBD2 (5 bases). Germline CDR1 is MRHNA and CDR2 is SNTAGT. The CDR3 is 15 residues long. V dropped 4 bases and J dropped 4 bases, with 13 bases sitting between them. CDR3 sequence (DNA): TGTGCCAGCAGTGCCTCAGCGGAGTCCACCGGGGAGCTGTTTTTT. It specifies CASSASAESTGELFF.

This chain links TRBV30 with TRBJ2-6; D remains unclear. CDR1 is GTSNPN, CDR2 SVGIG, per germline (reference sequence). Deletions cut 5 bases from V and 0 bases from J, with 8 bases between. The CDR3 is 14 residues long. This CDR3 is CAWLRSSGANVLTF. CDR3 nucleotides: TGTGCCTGGTTGCGCTCCTCTGGGGCCAACGTCCTGACTTTC.

This clone was found a few times. The rearrangement links TRBV29-1 to TRBJ1-2, with D perhaps TRBD1 (5 bases). V gave up 7 bases and J gave up 3 bases, with 15 bases separating them. CDR3 length: 13 amino acids. Germline CDR1 and CDR2: SQVTM and ANQGSEA. CDR3 nucleotide sequence: TGCAGCGCTCAGATAACAGGCTACTATGGCTACACCTTC. Amino acids: CSAQITGYYGYTF.

The CDR3 loop is CASSVAPDRNYGYTF. CDR3 nucleotide sequence: TGTGCCAGCAGCGTAGCCCCGGACAGGAACTATGGCTACACCTTC. The rearrangement uses TRBV9 and TRBJ1-2; 7 positions match TRBD1. CDR3 length: 15 amino acids. Looked up from germline, CDR1 is SGDLS and CDR2 is YYNGEE. V gave up 0 bases and J gave up 2 bases; unmatched junction bases: 4.

The chain combines TRBV29-1 with TRBJ1-2; 10 bases match TRBD1. This CDR3 comprises 14 residues. V dropped 5 bases and J dropped 4; count of bases not matched to a gene: 7. Germline CDR1 is SQVTM and CDR2 is ANQGSEA. CDR3 nucleotides: TGCAGCGTTCCTTTCAGGACAGGGGGCTATGGCTACACCTTC. Translating it yields CSVPFRTGGYGYTF.

This clone is a singleton in its sample. V usage is TRBV28 and J usage is TRBJ1-2, with D perhaps TRBD1 (5 bases). The ends were cut back, 6 bases at V and 0 bases at J, with 11 bases in the middle. The CDR3 loop spans 14 amino acids. In germline, CDR1 is MDHEN, CDR2 SYDVKM. As DNA, the CDR3 is TGTGCCAGCAGGCGGGGCGGGCCTAACTATGGCTACACCTTC. It specifies CASRRGGPNYGYTF.

The table lists this clone with a count of one. This chain uses TRBV5-4 with TRBJ2-7; 8 nucleotides agree with TRBD1. The trim removed 10 bases at V and 6 bases at J, leaving 9 bases unmatched. Germline V lookup: CDR1 SGHNT, CDR2 YYREEE (reference sequence). The length of the CDR3 is 12 residues. The CDR3 region is CAASGQVGEQYF. CDR3 bases: TGTGCCGCCTCGGGACAGGTCGGCGAGCAGTACTTC.

The V and J genes are TRBV5-1 and TRBJ2-7, with 14 positions matching TRBD2. The CDR3 loop spans 15 amino acids. The V and J ends lost 0 bases and 10 bases, in that order; junction bases with no gene match: 6. Germline loops: CDR1 SGHRS, CDR2 YFSETQ. The CDR3 sequence: CASSLGGLAGGQQYF. The CDR3, as DNA: TGCGCCAGCAGCTTGGGAGGACTAGCGGGGGGACAACAGTACTTC. Full variable domain (rest looked up from reference TRBV5-1 and TRBJ2-7): KAGVTQTPRYLIKTRGQQVTLSCSPISGHRSVSWYQQTPGQGLQFLFEYFSETQRNKGNFPGRFSGRQFSNSRSEMNVSTLELGDSALYLCASSLGGLAGGQQYFGPGTRLTVT.

The CDR3 bases are TGTGCCAGTAGTATAAACGCAGGGGGCTACACCTTC. Translating it yields CASSINAGGYTF. This rearrangement joins TRBV19 to TRBJ1-2; a possible D gene is TRBD1 (5 bases). Germline V gene data show CDR1 as LNHDA and CDR2 as SQIVND (reference sequence). The CDR3 runs 12 residues. V was shortened by 2 bases and J by 8 bases, with 9 bases between the two germline ends.

In its sample, this clone was seen once. The genes are TRBV24-1 and TRBJ2-2; 8 bases align to TRBD2. Germline V gives CDR1 KGHDR, CDR2 SFDVKD. The trim removed 4 bases at V and 6 bases at J, leaving 9 bases unmatched. The CDR3 consists of 16 residues. The CDR3 nucleotides are TGTGCCACCAGTGACCCCGGGACTAGTTGGCCCGGGGAGCTGTTTTTT. Translation: CATSDPGTSWPGELFF.

This chain uses TRBV27 with TRBJ1-1; unclear D gene. The germline V gene encodes CDR1 MNHEY and CDR2 SMNVEV (reference sequence). The germline V and J ends were trimmed by 8 bases and 5 bases, with 15 bases remaining between them. This CDR3 has 13 amino acids. DNA of the CDR3: TGTGCCAGCTGGCGGTTTCGAGAAACTGAAGCTTTCTTT. Its protein product is CASWRFRETEAFF.

The CDR3 DNA reads TGTGCCAGCTCAGACAGAGATAACTATGGCTACACCTTC. Its translation is CASSDRDNYGYTF. The chain is built from TRBV18 and TRBJ1-2; D might be TRBD1 (5 bases). Germline loops: CDR1 KGHSH, CDR2 LQKENI. With 5 bases removed from V and 1 base from J, the gap between germline ends came to 8 bases. CDR3 length equals 13 residues.

This clone has just a few counts. This chain uses TRBV14 with TRBJ2-3; TRBD2 matches at 14 bases. Germline CDR1 reads SGHDN; CDR2 reads FVKESK. The CDR3 is 17 amino acids. Losses at the gene ends were 5 bases for V and 4 bases for J; bases not matched to a gene: 8. The CDR3 coding sequence is TGTGCCAGCAGCTCCCGCGGGGGACTAGCGGGAGCAGATACGCAGTATTTT. Amino acids: CASSSRGGLAGADTQYF.

Notes on this clone: Without the conserved terminal phenylalanine or tryptophan, this CDR3 likely stems from a read error. The DNA is omitted, as the CDR3 cannot be located on it reliably, and the CDR3 follows TCRdb's listing. This sequence joins TRBV12-3 or TRBV12-4 and TRBJ1-1; the table's D call, TRBD1, was not checked against the DNA. The CDR3 comprises 11 residues, both ends counted. CDR3: CASSRHGQEIL.